The clone carrying this T cell receptor beta chain has only a few counts. Its specificity is not known. The germline CDR1 and CDR2 sequences are MNHEY and SMNVEV (reference sequence). The CDR3 totals 14 residues. Trimming took 7 bases from V and 2 from J; bases not matched to a gene: 2. This sample is part of a study of breast tumors, draining lymph nodes, adjacent tissues. The lymph nodes were axillary draining lymph nodes from breast cancer patients. Study conclusions and caveats: The lymph node origin of tumor T cells was framed as consistent with a hypothesis, not demonstrated. Luminal-like breast cancer showed significantly higher tumor–nontumor repertoire similarity than basal-like. Tumor TCR diversity was below lymph nodes but above nontumor tissue. Findings are consistent with lymph node origin and intratumoral expansion of most tumor T cells.

TCRdb called the multiplex PCR reads again in MiXCR, with one record for every CDR3 protein. Among 160,000 or so distinct CDR3 sequences, 25% to 40% were seen once, and the ten largest hold 3% to 4.5%. The chain links TRBV27 to TRBJ2-1; 10 bases are shared with TRBD1. This TCR derives from a female donor with breast cancer. Some clones in this sample may be carry-over from other donors' samples. The sequencing input was axillary lymph node tissue. The CDR3 is CASNGQGAYNEQFF. In nucleotides, the CDR3 is TGTGCCAGCAACGGACAGGGGGCCTACAATGAGCAGTTCTTC.